These 16 T cell receptor beta chains were all obtained from the same sample, sequenced in a study of identical twins. TCRdb used MiXCR to reprocess the 5' RACE reads, holding one entry per CDR3 protein. The sample lists about 470,000 distinct CDR3 sequences; 24% were seen once. This same sample was also taken into another study, of T cells expressing NK-cell markers.

Sample: CD4+ T cells sorted from blood. Receptors originate from a woman aged 18-29 years in good health.

The J gene is TRBJ1-1, the V gene TRBV5-1; 7 positions match TRBD1. The CDR3 contains 17 residues. The V segment lost 6 bases and the J segment 1 base; nucleotides outside the gene matches: 15. Germline CDR1 SGHRS, CDR2 YFSETQ. This CDR3 is CASMRRGRGTENTEAFF. The CDR3 DNA follows: TGCGCCAGCATGAGGAGAGGGCGTGGGACAGAGAACACTGAAGCTTTCTTT.

This clonotype has just a few counts. V usage is TRBV2 and J usage is TRBJ1-6; TRBD1 aligns across 7 bases. The V gene end was trimmed by 11 bases and the J gene end by 8 bases; junction bases not matched to a gene: 9. Germline loops: CDR1 SNHLY, CDR2 FYNNEI. The CDR3 is 13 amino acids. CDR3 sequence reads: CAGTAVGDSPLHF. In DNA, the CDR3 is TGTGCCGGGACAGCGGTCGGCGATTCACCCCTCCACTTT.

A few counts support this clonotype. This chain connects TRBV6-1 to TRBJ1-2; D is uncertain. The CDR3 spans 13 residues. Trimming removed 2 bases at V and 6 bases at J, with 10 bases between. Germline assignment: CDR1 MNHNS and CDR2 SASEGT. The CDR3 is CASSELGLDGYTF. The CDR3 DNA is TGTGCCAGCAGTGAACTTGGGCTGGATGGCTACACCTTC.

V usage is TRBV29-1 and J usage is TRBJ1-1, with D tentatively TRBD1 (5 bases). The CDR3 sequence is 13 residues long. V was trimmed by 7 bases and J by 6 bases, leaving 18 bases between them. CDR1 and CDR2 from the germline V gene are SQVTM and ANQGSEA. The CDR3 DNA follows: TGCAGCGCGAGGCCACAGGAGATTTCTGAAGCTTTCTTT. As protein: CSARPQEISEAFF.

The rearrangement uses TRBV29-1 and TRBJ2-1; D could derive from TRBD1 or TRBD2 (5 bases each). Trimming cost V 3 bases and J 12 bases, with 15 bases left between them. The CDR3 sequence is 12 residues long. Germline V lookup: CDR1 SQVTM, CDR2 ANQGSEA. DNA of the CDR3: TGCAGCGTTGAGGGGACCGCTTACGGGCAGTTCTTC. It specifies CSVEGTAYGQFF.

This clonotype was counted a few times. The chain employs TRBV20-1 and TRBJ2-3; 11 bases match TRBD2. CDR3 length: 15 amino acids. In germline, CDR1 is DFQATT, CDR2 SNEGSKA (reference sequence). Trimming removed 0 bases from V and 5 bases from J; junction bases left unmatched: 4. The CDR3 DNA reads as TGCAGTGCTAGAGAGCTAGCGGGAGGTGAAGATACGCAGTATTTT. Encoded protein: CSARELAGGEDTQYF.

The CDR3 is CASSVRDGNQPQHF. In nucleotides, the CDR3 is TGTGCCAGCAGCGTTCGAGACGGCAATCAGCCCCAGCATTTT. The J gene is TRBJ1-5, the V gene TRBV9; D is ambiguous. Germline V gene lookup returns CDR1 SGDLS and CDR2 YYNGEE. CDR3 length equals 14 residues. V was pared by 2 bases and J by 2 bases, with 8 bases between.

V and J are TRBV6-2 or TRBV6-3 and TRBJ1-6; no firm D call. V dropped 2 bases and J dropped 7 bases, with 9 bases sitting between them. The CDR3 is 14 amino acids. Germline-derived CDR1 and CDR2 are MNHEY and SVGEGT. In DNA, the CDR3 is TGTGCCAGCAGTTACGTTGGGAGAAATTCACCCCTCCACTTT. Protein sequence: CASSYVGRNSPLHF.

The chain combines TRBV12-3 or TRBV12-4 with TRBJ2-5; the match to TRBD2 covers 13 bases. The CDR3 has 19 residues. J gave up 1 base and V 4 bases, and 12 bases lay outside the gene matches. CDR3 protein: CASSYPTGTSGNIQETQYF. CDR3 bases: TGTGCCAGCAGTTACCCTACCGGGACTAGCGGGAATATCCAAGAGACCCAGTACTTC.

The rearrangement joins TRBV3-1 to TRBJ2-7, with D perhaps TRBD1 or TRBD2 (5 bases each). Germline-derived CDR1 and CDR2 are LGHDT and YNNKEL (reference sequence). V shed 0 bases and J shed 0 bases, with 9 bases lying between them. CDR3 length equals 15 residues. CDR3 nucleotides: TGTGCCAGCAGCCAAGAATGGGGGAACTCCTACGAGCAGTACTTC. As protein: CASSQEWGNSYEQYF.

This clonotype was picked up a small number of times. The chain carries TRBV6-5 and TRBJ1-6; 8 bases fit TRBD1. Germline V CDR1 and CDR2: MNHEY, SVGAGI. The CDR3 runs 15 residues. V shed 2 bases and J 10 bases; nucleotides not matched to a gene: 7. The CDR3 is CASSYTDRAGSPLHF. The CDR3 bases are TGTGCCAGCAGTTACACGGACAGGGCCGGCTCACCCCTCCACTTT.

The CDR3 region is CSVRKREGNEQFF. As DNA, the CDR3 is TGCAGCGTAAGAAAGCGGGAGGGAAATGAGCAGTTCTTC. V gene TRBV29-1 combines with J gene TRBJ2-1, with 10 bases identical to TRBD2. This CDR3 region has 13 residues. Germline V gene sequence: CDR1 SQVTM, CDR2 ANQGSEA. J was trimmed by 7 bases and V by 6 bases; bases with no gene match: 6.

This clonotype was seen only a few times. The gene calls are TRBV11-1 and TRBJ2-7; 7 nucleotides match TRBD1. V lost 1 base and J lost 0; bases outside the gene matches: 3. The germline V gene encodes CDR1 SGHAT and CDR2 FQDESV (reference sequence). The CDR3 has 15 residues. The CDR3 region has the DNA TGTGCCAGCAGCTTAGAGGGGACAGCCTCCTACGAGCAGTACTTC. Encoded protein: CASSLEGTASYEQYF.

A remark on this clonotype: A much larger clone lies a single base off, so this may be a read error. The CDR3 carries no conserved terminal phenylalanine or tryptophan, so it likely arises from a read error. The CDR3 spells CSAGTAGGDTQYL. The CDR3 coding sequence is TGCAGTGCGGGGACCGCCGGAGGAGATACGCAGTATTTA. The gene calls are TRBV20-1 and TRBJ2-3; either TRBD1 or TRBD2 may supply D (5 bases each). This CDR3 comprises 13 residues. CDR1 is DFQATT and CDR2 is SNEGSKA in the germline V gene (reference sequence). The V end lost 6 bases, the J end lost 5 bases, and 15 bases lay between the germline ends.

This clonotype was recorded at least ten times. V is TRBV12-3 or TRBV12-4 and J is TRBJ2-1, with D perhaps TRBD2 (6 bases). The CDR3 spans 11 residues. Trimming left V 3 bases short and J 9 bases short, with 6 bases between. CDR3 coding DNA: TGTGCCAGCAGTTTCGGGGGTGAGCAGTTCTTC. Translated: CASSFGGEQFF.

Comment on this clonotype: A junction boundary mismatches the germline segment, possibly from a read error. CDR3 DNA: TGTGCCAGCAGCCAAAAGACAGGGGGTTCTGAAAACACCATATATTTT. This codes for CASSQKTGGSENTIYF. The J gene is TRBJ1-3, the V gene TRBV9; 9 bases map to TRBD1. Germline-derived CDR1 and CDR2 are SGDLS and YYNGEE. The CDR3 extends over 16 amino acids.